This passage covers 8 T cell receptor beta chains from one sample sequenced in a study of cytomegalovirus exposure and HLA in healthy donors. 60 Vbeta and 13 Jbeta primers were used in PCR. This table comes from immunoSEQ multiplex PCR, and its TCRdb copy is limited to in-frame clones, with some not included. This sample has about 64,000 clones, with about 61% found just once. The specimen sequenced was PBMCs. The receptors derive from a woman between 50 and 59 years old in good health and CMV-seronegative.

The chain joins TRBV15 to TRBJ1-1, with 8 bases aligning to TRBD1. Germline trimming cut 1 base from V and 3 bases from J; bases unmatched to any gene: 7. The CDR3 is 16 residues long. Germline values: CDR1 LNHNV, CDR2 YYDKDF (reference sequence). The CDR3 spells CATSRGPTGGYTEAFF. The CDR3, as DNA: TGTGCCACCAGCAGAGGACCAACAGGGGGGTACACTGAAGCTTTCTTT.

This chain connects TRBV2 to TRBJ2-3; 11 bases align to TRBD2. The CDR3 runs 15 residues. V shed 7 bases, J shed 2 bases, and the junction held 5 bases outside the gene matches. CDR1 SNHLY and CDR2 FYNNEI come from the germline V gene. CDR3 protein: CASIKLAGATDTQYF. In DNA, the CDR3 is TGTGCCAGCATTAAACTAGCGGGAGCCACAGATACGCAGTATTTT. The entire variable domain, with the rest obtained from reference TRBV2 and TRBJ2-3, is as follows: EPEVTQTPSHQVTQMGQEVILRCVPISNHLYFYWYRQILGQKVEFLVSFYNNEISEKSEIFDDQFSVERPDGSNFTLKIRSTKLEDSAMYFCASIKLAGATDTQYFGPGTRLTVL.

V usage is TRBV28 and J usage is TRBJ1-1, with a weak D call TRBD1 (6 bases). The germline V gene encodes CDR1 MDHEN and CDR2 SYDVKM. Trimming pared 5 bases from V and 10 bases from J, leaving 17 bases between. This CDR3 is 13 amino acids long. CDR3 sequence reads: CASSRTDSPGAFF. CDR3 bases: TGTGCCAGCAGTCGAACGGACAGTCCCGGAGCTTTCTTT.

The genes are TRBV28 and TRBJ2-3; 7 bases are shared with TRBD1. CDR1 is MDHEN, CDR2 SYDVKM, per germline. The V gene end was trimmed by 8 bases and the J gene end by 2 bases; junction bases not matched to a gene: 4. CDR3 size: 13 residues. CDR3 nucleotides: TGTGCCAGCCGGGACAGCTACACAGATACGCAGTATTTT. Its translation is CASRDSYTDTQYF.

The V and J genes are TRBV28 and TRBJ2-5; 10 bases agree with TRBD1. V lost 5 bases and J lost 4; bases outside the gene matches: 1. Germline V lookup: CDR1 MDHEN, CDR2 SYDVKM. The CDR3 covers 13 residues. This chain's CDR3 is CASSRDRGETQYF. The CDR3 DNA reads TGTGCCAGCAGTCGGGACAGGGGAGAGACCCAGTACTTC.

The chain recombines TRBV6-5 with TRBJ2-5; D gene ambiguous. CDR1 is MNHEY and CDR2 is SVGAGI in the germline V gene. The V end was cut by 9 bases, the J end by 4 bases, with 12 bases between. CDR3 size: 12 residues. The CDR3 nucleotides are TGTGCCAGTATGAGCGCTGGAGAGACCCAGTACTTC. It translates to CASMSAGETQYF.

CDR3 in amino acids: CASSLGASHPETQYF. CDR3 in DNA: TGTGCCAGCAGCTTGGGGGCCAGCCACCCGGAGACCCAGTACTTC. This sequence joins TRBV5-6 and TRBJ2-5; D is unclear. This CDR3 spans 15 amino acids. Looked up from germline, CDR1 is SGHDT and CDR2 is YYEEEE. V was pared by 0 bases and J by 5 bases, with 14 bases between.

This chain connects TRBV2 to TRBJ2-7; 11 bases are shared with TRBD2. The length of the CDR3 is 16 residues. Per germline, CDR1 SNHLY and CDR2 FYNNEI. Trimming removed 3 bases from V and 2 bases from J; junction bases left unmatched: 6. The CDR3 sequence: CASSEGTSGDTYEQYF. The CDR3 DNA is TGTGCCAGCAGTGAGGGGACTAGCGGAGATACCTACGAGCAGTACTTC.